This T cell receptor (beta chain) was observed in a study of T-cell reconstitution after alpha-beta-depleted transplantation in children. The CDR3 has 11 residues. The germline CDR1 and CDR2 sequences are LNHDA and SQIVND (reference sequence). Trimming took off 5 bases at V and 6 bases at J, with 5 bases between the two ends. General study results and limits: As was reported, about two months after transplant, alpha-beta T cells came from several hundred expanded graft clones. One year post-transplant, T-cell counts and diversity were largely derived from T cells produced anew. Some patients owed their high day-60 TCRbeta diversity to surviving recipient T cells and thymic progenitors.

Ten or more counts support this clonotype. The antigen remains undetermined. Unique molecular identifiers were used to barcode this TCRbeta library. TCRdb independently ran MiXCR on the PCR reads; one entry per CDR3 protein. The sample has about 640,000 distinct CDR3 sequences, 13% seen once; the top ten hold about 2.2%. The V and J genes are TRBV19 and TRBJ2-1; D gene ambiguous. Source: PBMCs, mostly from graft donor cells, taken 360 days after TCRalphabeta/CD19-depleted stem cell transplant. This TCR was recovered from a male patient under 18 who had a stem cell transplant for acute myeloid leukemia, so the T cells may come from the graft donor. This chain's CDR3 is CASSGSNEQFF. CDR3 in DNA: TGTGCCAGTAGTGGTTCCAATGAGCAGTTCTTC.